The 27 T cell receptor beta chains listed next were all sequenced from one sample in a study of T cell responses to AZD1222 COVID-19 vaccine. Assay: immunoSEQ multiplex PCR; the TCRdb copy retains only in-frame clones and omits some. The repertoire has about 82,000 clones, 80% to 90% of them found once; the top ten carry about an eighth. Sequencing was performed on peripheral blood, taken 28 days after the second AZD1222 dose. The receptors were sampled from an adult who received the AZD1222 COVID-19 vaccine.

The chain carries TRBV6-4 and TRBJ2-7; D is unresolved. CDR3 size: 12 residues. The germline V gene encodes CDR1 MRHNA and CDR2 SNTAGT. V lost 4 bases to trimming and J lost 3 bases, with 7 bases between them. CDR3 coding DNA: TGTGCCAGCAGTGCCAAAGGCTACGAGCAGTACGTC. It translates to CASSAKGYEQYV.

This chain links TRBV12-5 with TRBJ2-1; 7 bases are shared with TRBD1. The CDR3 runs to 15 residues. J was trimmed by 2 bases and V by 3 bases; bases with no gene match: 4. The V gene's germline CDR1 is LGHNT and CDR2 FRNRAP. The CDR3 bases are TGTGCTAGTGGTTTAAGAGACAGGGCCTACAATGAGCAGTTCTTC. Protein: CASGLRDRAYNEQFF.

The V gene is TRBV7-9, the J gene TRBJ1-1; D remains unclear. V gave up 1 base and J gave up 0 bases, with 0 bases separating them. The germline V gene encodes CDR1 SEHNR and CDR2 FQNEAQ (reference sequence). The length of the CDR3 is 12 residues. Written as DNA, the CDR3 is TGTGCCAGCAGCTTAGTGAACACTGAAGCTTTCTTT. This codes for CASSLVNTEAFF.

This CDR3 reads CASKTSGSYEQYF. The CDR3 DNA sequence: TGTGCCAGCAAGACTAGCGGGAGCTACGAGCAGTACTTC. This chain connects TRBV27 to TRBJ2-7; the match to TRBD2 covers 12 bases. Unmatched junction bases numbered 1, after V lost 7 bases and J lost 3 bases. Germline values: CDR1 MNHEY, CDR2 SMNVEV (reference sequence). This CDR3 is built from 13 residues.

The chain combines TRBV28 with TRBJ2-3, with TRBD1 identical over 7 bases. V trimming: 7 bases; J trimming: 0 bases; junction bases outside the gene matches: 4. In germline, CDR1 is MDHEN, CDR2 SYDVKM. The length of the CDR3 is 14 residues. CDR3 residues: CASKSGQSTDTQYF. The CDR3, as DNA: TGTGCCAGCAAGTCGGGACAGAGCACAGATACGCAGTATTTT.

V gene TRBV5-5 combines with J gene TRBJ1-2; TRBD1 might be the D (6 bases). Trimming took 5 bases from V and 4 from J, leaving 12 bases between them. Germline V CDR1 and CDR2: SGHKS, YYEKEE (reference sequence). The CDR3 has 13 residues. CDR3 DNA sequence: TGTGCCAGCAGTCCAGGGGCAGTCTATGGCTACACCTTC. It specifies CASSPGAVYGYTF.

This clone was seen a single time. V is TRBV7-9 and J is TRBJ2-3; no definite D call. Germline V gene sequence: CDR1 SEHNR, CDR2 FQNEAQ (reference sequence). The CDR3 covers 16 residues. Deletions cut 6 bases from V and 6 bases from J, with 22 bases between. The CDR3 loop is CASSTPGSSIFDTQYF. CDR3 in DNA: TGTGCCAGCAGTACCCCGGGTAGTTCAATCTTTGATACGCAGTATTTT.

V is TRBV6-5 and J is TRBJ1-2; D might be TRBD1 (6 bases). The germline V and J ends were trimmed by 9 bases and 5 bases, with 19 bases remaining between them. From germline, CDR1 is MNHEY and CDR2 SVGAGI. CDR3 length equals 14 residues. The DNA for the CDR3 is TGTGCCAGTAAAGTCGGGCAGGGGACTTATGGCTACACCTTC. Translating gives CASKVGQGTYGYTF.

The J gene is TRBJ1-6, the V gene TRBV3-1 (or the pseudogene TRBV3-2); D is unresolved. Germline CDR1 reads LGHDT; CDR2 reads YNNKEL (reference sequence). The CDR3 totals 15 residues. V lost 1 base, J lost 9 bases, and 13 bases lay in between. The CDR3 loop reads CASSQVPGQSSPLHF. The CDR3 nucleotides read TGTGCCAGCAGCCAAGTACCGGGCCAAAGTTCACCCCTCCACTTT.

The gene calls are TRBV13 and TRBJ2-5, with D possibly being TRBD2 (6 bases). Germline V gene sequence: CDR1 PRHDT, CDR2 FYEKMQ (reference sequence). The CDR3 has 15 residues. V lost 5 bases, J lost 5 bases, and 18 bases lay in between. CDR3 in amino acids: CASSPPRGGAETQYF. The CDR3 nucleotides read TGTGCCAGCAGCCCCCCCCGGGGCGGGGCTGAGACCCAGTACTTC. Filled out from reference TRBV13 and TRBJ2-5, the complete variable domain reads AAGVIQSPRHLIKEKRETATLKCYPIPRHDTVYWYQQGPGQDPQFLISFYEKMQSDKGSIPDRFSAQQFSDYHSELNMSSLELGDSALYFCASSPPRGGAETQYFGPGTRLLVL.

The CDR3 region has the DNA TGTGCCAGCAGCTTAGATCCTGGCGGGGGGCGGCCAGATACGCAGTATTTT. Its translation: CASSLDPGGGRPDTQYF. V and J are TRBV11-2 and TRBJ2-3; 8 bases are shared with TRBD2. The CDR3 consists of 17 residues. The J segment lost 4 bases and the V segment lost 0 bases, leaving 9 bases of the junction unmatched. Germline CDR1 SGHAT, CDR2 FQNNGV.

The chain combines TRBV3-1 (or the pseudogene TRBV3-2) with TRBJ1-3; 8 nucleotides match TRBD1. The V gene's germline CDR1 is LGHDT and CDR2 YNNKEL (reference sequence). J lost 2 bases, V lost 3 bases, and 0 bases had no gene match. The CDR3 length is 14 residues. The CDR3 DNA follows: TGTGCCAGCAGCCACAGGGGGCCTGGAAACACCATATATTTT. This codes for CASSHRGPGNTIYF.

V gene TRBV5-6 combines with J gene TRBJ1-2, with D perhaps TRBD1 (5 bases). Germline V gives CDR1 SGHDT, CDR2 YYEEEE. The CDR3 loop spans 14 amino acids. Trimming left V 2 bases short and J 8 bases short, with 16 bases between. CDR3 in DNA: TGTGCCAGCAGCTTAGAGGGGCTCGGGATGGGCTACACCTTC. Its protein product is CASSLEGLGMGYTF.

This clone was detected once. The V and J genes are TRBV11-1 and TRBJ1-6; D may be TRBD1 (5 bases). Germline loops: CDR1 SGHAT, CDR2 FQDESV (reference sequence). V was shortened by 0 bases and J by 8 bases, with 8 bases between the two germline ends. The CDR3 contains 14 residues. The CDR3: CASSLAGVDSPLHF. The CDR3 DNA follows: TGTGCCAGCAGCTTAGCAGGGGTCGATTCACCCCTCCACTTT.

The chain uses TRBV27 and TRBJ1-2, with TRBD1 identical over 9 bases. From germline, CDR1 is MNHEY and CDR2 SMNVEV (reference sequence). Losses at the gene ends were 2 bases for V and 8 bases for J; bases not matched to a gene: 6. This CDR3 region has 14 residues. As DNA, the CDR3 is TGTGCCAGCAGTTTAGACAGGGGGGGAGGAGGCTACACCTTC. It translates to CASSLDRGGGGYTF.

V and J are TRBV2 and TRBJ1-1, with D perhaps TRBD1 (5 bases). Per the germline V gene, CDR1 is SNHLY and CDR2 is FYNNEI. V lost 3 bases and J 5 bases, leaving 13 bases between the germline ends. The CDR3 runs 14 residues. Here the CDR3 DNA reads TGTGCCAGCAGTGACAGAGGGGTGGGAACTGAAGCTTTCTTT. This translates into CASSDRGVGTEAFF.

The rearrangement joins TRBV6-6 to TRBJ2-7; 7 bases line up with TRBD2. CDR1 and CDR2 from the germline V gene are MNHNY and SVGAGI (reference sequence). The trim removed 5 bases at V and 4 bases at J, leaving 17 bases unmatched. The CDR3 loop spans 17 amino acids. The CDR3 region is CASSQRRGGEGLYEQYF. CDR3 DNA: TGTGCCAGCAGTCAGCGAAGGGGAGGGGAGGGTTTGTACGAGCAGTACTTC.

This clone occurred a few times. The chain has TRBV19 and TRBJ1-4, with 8 bases aligning to TRBD1. This CDR3 is built from 17 residues. Germline V gives CDR1 LNHDA, CDR2 SQIVND (reference sequence). V shed 5 bases and J 6 bases; nucleotides not matched to a gene: 14. The DNA of the CDR3 is TGTGCCAGTAGTTCCCCCGGGACAGGCCTCCGAGATGAAAAACTGTTTTTT. It encodes CASSSPGTGLRDEKLFF.

The V and J genes are TRBV5-1 and TRBJ1-4; a weak D match, TRBD1 (6 bases). This CDR3 region has 16 residues. Trimming took off 5 bases at V and 7 bases at J, with 21 bases between the two ends. Per the germline V gene, CDR1 is SGHRS and CDR2 is YFSETQ. The CDR3 coding sequence is TGCGCCAGCAGTTTGAGCGTGGGGGCGGTCGGTGAAAAACTGTTTTTT. Amino acids: CASSLSVGAVGEKLFF. The full variable domain, with the rest looked up from reference TRBV5-1 and TRBJ1-4, is KAGVTQTPRYLIKTRGQQVTLSCSPISGHRSVSWYQQTPGQGLQFLFEYFSETQRNKGNFPGRFSGRQFSNSRSEMNVSTLELGDSALYLCASSLSVGAVGEKLFFGSGTQLSVL.

The chain carries TRBV27 and TRBJ1-5; D might be TRBD1 (5 bases). This CDR3 has 16 amino acids. Germline CDR1 is MNHEY and CDR2 is SMNVEV (reference sequence). The germline V and J ends were trimmed by 5 bases and 4 bases, with 18 bases remaining between them. The CDR3 spells CASSPPPGGRNQPQHF. In DNA, the CDR3 is TGTGCCAGCAGTCCCCCACCGGGGGGAAGGAATCAGCCCCAGCATTTT.

In this sample, this clone turned up a few times. This chain links TRBV3-1 (or the pseudogene TRBV3-2) with TRBJ2-3, with 10 bases aligning to TRBD1. CDR1 and CDR2 (germline): LGHDT, YNNKEL (reference sequence). The CDR3 sequence is 16 residues long. With V trimmed by 6 bases and J by 7 bases, 13 bases remained unmatched. The CDR3 DNA sequence: TGTGCCAGCAGTCGAGCCGGGACAGGGGATAGAAATACGCAGTATTTT. Protein: CASSRAGTGDRNTQYF.

The rearrangement links TRBV7-2 to TRBJ1-2; D gene unclear. Germline-derived CDR1 and CDR2 are SGHTA and FQGNSA. V shed 1 base and J shed 7 bases, with 16 bases lying between them. CDR3 length: 15 residues. CDR3 DNA sequence: TGTGCCAGCAGCTTAGATTCGGGGTTGTTCGGTGGCTACACCTTC. Translated, it gives CASSLDSGLFGGYTF.

The chain employs TRBV15 and TRBJ2-5; no reliable D call. Germline values: CDR1 LNHNV, CDR2 YYDKDF (reference sequence). Trimming took off 1 base at V and 3 bases at J, with 24 bases between the two ends. This CDR3 is 19 amino acids long. CDR3: CATSRARGVMNSKEETQYF. CDR3 in DNA: TGTGCCACCAGCAGAGCCCGCGGTGTTATGAATAGTAAGGAAGAGACCCAGTACTTC.

V gene TRBV12-5 combines with J gene TRBJ1-1; 7 bases map to TRBD1. The CDR3 sequence is 16 residues long. Trimming removed 8 bases from V and 0 bases from J; junction bases left unmatched: 12. Germline V gene sequence: CDR1 LGHNT, CDR2 FRNRAP. The CDR3 region has the DNA TGTGCTAGTAAGAAGGGACAGAATTCCCTGAACACTGAAGCTTTCTTT. Translation: CASKKGQNSLNTEAFF.

V usage is TRBV3-1 (or the pseudogene TRBV3-2) and J usage is TRBJ2-7; 9 nucleotides line up with TRBD2. This CDR3 is built from 17 residues. In germline, CDR1 is LGHDT, CDR2 YNNKEL (reference sequence). Trimming removed 4 bases from V and 4 bases from J; junction bases left unmatched: 14. CDR3 nucleotide sequence: TGTGCCAGCAGCCGATTAATAGGGCTAGCGGGACTGTACGAGCAGTACTTC. Protein sequence: CASSRLIGLAGLYEQYF.

This clone was seen a single time. The V gene is TRBV27, the J gene TRBJ1-1; possibly TRBD1 for D (5 bases). Germline-derived CDR1 and CDR2 are MNHEY and SMNVEV (reference sequence). Trimming stripped 4 bases from V and 9 bases from J, with 21 bases between. The CDR3 is 15 amino acids. Here the CDR3 DNA reads TGTGCCAGCAGTTCCATGGGACTCAGGGAAGTGCAAGCTTTCTTT. Protein sequence: CASSSMGLREVQAFF.

The chain is built from TRBV6-4 and TRBJ2-3; weak D call: TRBD2 (6 bases). Germline V gene data show CDR1 as MRHNA and CDR2 as SNTAGT. The CDR3 is 14 residues long. Trimming pared 11 bases from V and 4 bases from J, leaving 19 bases between. CDR3 coding DNA: TGTGCCCGTTTTGGGGGAGGATGGGCAGATACGCAGTATTTT. Protein sequence: CARFGGGWADTQYF.